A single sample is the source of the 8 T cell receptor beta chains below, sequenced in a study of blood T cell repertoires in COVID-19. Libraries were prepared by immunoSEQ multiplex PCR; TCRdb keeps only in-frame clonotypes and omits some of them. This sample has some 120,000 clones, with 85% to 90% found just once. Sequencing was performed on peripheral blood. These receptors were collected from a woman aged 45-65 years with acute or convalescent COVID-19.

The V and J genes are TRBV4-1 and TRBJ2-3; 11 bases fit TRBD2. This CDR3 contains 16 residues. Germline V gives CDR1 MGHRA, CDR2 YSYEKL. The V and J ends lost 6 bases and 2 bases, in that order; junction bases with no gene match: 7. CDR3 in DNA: TGCGCCAGCAGTCACCCGACTAGCGGGAACACAGATACGCAGTATTTT. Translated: CASSHPTSGNTDTQYF.

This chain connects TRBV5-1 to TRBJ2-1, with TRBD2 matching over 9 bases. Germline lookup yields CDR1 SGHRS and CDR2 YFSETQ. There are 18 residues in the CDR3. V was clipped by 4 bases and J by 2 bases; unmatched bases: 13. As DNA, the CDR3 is TGCGCCAGCAGCCCCGGGGTAGCGGGAGATTTAACCTACAATGAGCAGTTCTTC. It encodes CASSPGVAGDLTYNEQFF.

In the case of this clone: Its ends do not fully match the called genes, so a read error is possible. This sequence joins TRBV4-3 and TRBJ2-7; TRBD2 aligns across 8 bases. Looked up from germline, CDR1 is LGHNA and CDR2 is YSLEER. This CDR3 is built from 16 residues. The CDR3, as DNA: TGCGCCAGCAGTCAAGGCCCGGGGGGGACCTCCTACGAGCAGTACTTC. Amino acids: CASSQGPGGTSYEQYF.

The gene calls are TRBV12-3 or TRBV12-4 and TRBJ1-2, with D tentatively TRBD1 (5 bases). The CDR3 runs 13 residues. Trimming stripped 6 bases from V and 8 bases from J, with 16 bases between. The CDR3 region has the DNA TGTGCCAGCAGGCAGGGTCGCCCCGGAGGCTACACCTTC. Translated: CASRQGRPGGYTF.

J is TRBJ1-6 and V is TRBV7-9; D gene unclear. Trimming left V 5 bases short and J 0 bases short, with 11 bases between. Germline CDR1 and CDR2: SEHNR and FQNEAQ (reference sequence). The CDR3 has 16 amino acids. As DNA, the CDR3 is TGTGCCAGCAGCCACCCAGAAAGCTCCTATAATTCACCCCTCCACTTT. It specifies CASSHPESSYNSPLHF.

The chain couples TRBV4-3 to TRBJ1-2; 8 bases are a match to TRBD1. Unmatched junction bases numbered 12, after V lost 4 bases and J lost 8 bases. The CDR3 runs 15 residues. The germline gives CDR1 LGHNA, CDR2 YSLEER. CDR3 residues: CASSPGDRQGDGYTF. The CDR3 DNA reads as TGCGCCAGCAGCCCCGGGGACAGGCAAGGCGACGGCTACACCTTC.

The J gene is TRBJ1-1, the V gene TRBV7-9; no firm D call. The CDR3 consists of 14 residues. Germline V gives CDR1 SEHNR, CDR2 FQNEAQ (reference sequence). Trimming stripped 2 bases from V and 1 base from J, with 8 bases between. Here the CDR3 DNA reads TGTGCCAGCAGCTTACCAGACTCGAACACTGAAGCTTTCTTT. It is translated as CASSLPDSNTEAFF.

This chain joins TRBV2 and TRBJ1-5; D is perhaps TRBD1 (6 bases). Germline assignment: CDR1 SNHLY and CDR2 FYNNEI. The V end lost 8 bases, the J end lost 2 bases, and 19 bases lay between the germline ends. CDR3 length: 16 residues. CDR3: CASGGAVVSGNQPQHF. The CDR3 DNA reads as TGTGCCAGCGGGGGGGCGGTGGTGTCGGGCAATCAGCCCCAGCATTTT.